The T cell receptor beta chain under discussion was sequenced for a study of T cells in Graves' hyperthyroidism and ophthalmopathy. The CDR3 totals 16 residues. V lost 1 base to trimming and J lost 3 bases, with 16 bases between them. Germline values: CDR1 KGHSH, CDR2 LQKENI. This clonotype has ten or more counts. Amplified regions were TCR beta CDR3 sequences from RNA transcripts. In the first-round RT-PCR of the TCR CDR3, the HTBI primer set was used. TCRdb fed the multiplex PCR reads into MiXCR, producing one record per CDR3 protein. The repertoire holds 250,000 or so distinct CDR3 sequences, 16% seen once, with around 30% in the top ten.

Material: blood. The genes are TRBV18 and TRBJ2-7; D remains ambiguous. The clonotype comes from a young woman with Graves' ophthalmopathy. This CDR3 reads CASSPLGSARYYEQYF. The CDR3 bases are TGTGCCAGCTCACCACTTGGGTCTGCGCGGTACTACGAGCAGTACTTC.